A single sample gave rise to the 30 T cell receptor beta chains below, sequenced in a study of CD8+ T cells in alopecia areata. Following RNA extraction, reverse transcription yielded cDNA that acted as the sequencing template. Assay used: immunoSEQ multiplex PCR; TCRdb lists only in-frame clones, some missing. Seen here are 150,000 to 200,000 clones, 50% to 70% observed once, and the top ten hold approximately 15%. This sample comprised CD4+ T cells sorted from blood, obtained at week 0. Every receptor here comes from a human donor with alopecia areata.

Comment on this clone: A much larger clone lies one base from this, so it may be a read error. This sequence joins TRBV2 and TRBJ2-1, with 8 bases that match TRBD2. J lost 5 bases, V lost 6 bases, and 12 bases had no gene match. Germline CDR1 SNHLY, CDR2 FYNNEI. CDR3 length: 16 residues. The CDR3 spells CASSPIGGGIDNEQFF. The CDR3 region has the DNA TGTGCCAGCAGCCCAATAGGCGGGGGGATTGACAATGAGCAGTTCTTC.

This clone was recorded a few times. The V call is TRBV7-9, the J call TRBJ2-7, with a tentative D call TRBD2 (6 bases). This CDR3 is built from 13 residues. Germline assignment: CDR1 SEHNR and CDR2 FQNEAQ (reference sequence). V lost 4 bases and J lost 3, with 10 bases in between. The CDR3 loop is CASSYLGGYEQYF. CDR3 DNA: TGTGCCAGCAGCTACTTGGGGGGCTACGAGCAGTACTTC.

This sequence joins TRBV30 and TRBJ1-5; no clear D gene. Per the germline V gene, CDR1 is GTSNPN and CDR2 is SVGIG (reference sequence). V dropped 5 bases and J dropped 1 base, with 9 bases sitting between them. CDR3 length equals 13 residues. The CDR3 bases are TGTGCCTGGGGGCGCGGGAGCAATCAGCCCCAGCATTTT. As protein: CAWGRGSNQPQHF.

This sequence joins TRBV30 and TRBJ2-5, with 7 bases matching TRBD1. The germline V gene has CDR1 GTSNPN and CDR2 SVGIG (reference sequence). The V and J ends lost 5 bases and 4 bases, in that order; junction bases with no gene match: 4. This CDR3 region has 12 residues. CDR3 region: CAWSRQGETQYF. The CDR3 DNA follows: TGTGCCTGGTCCCGACAGGGAGAGACCCAGTACTTC.

The J gene is TRBJ2-5, the V gene TRBV11-1; D is perhaps TRBD1 (5 bases). Between the trimmed V and J ends, which lost 1 base and 2 bases, there was a span of 14 bases. The CDR3 totals 16 residues. CDR1 and CDR2 from the germline V gene are SGHAT and FQDESV (reference sequence). The CDR3 nucleotides read TGTGCCAGCAGCTTAGGGCGACAGATTACACAAGAGACCCAGTACTTC. Translating it yields CASSLGRQITQETQYF.

The V gene is TRBV5-6, the J gene TRBJ2-3, with D uncertain. Germline CDR1 reads SGHDT; CDR2 reads YYEEEE. CDR3 length equals 14 residues. Trimming pared 4 bases from V and 4 bases from J, leaving 13 bases between. The DNA of the CDR3 is TGTGCCAGCAGCCGCCAAGCGAGTGCAGATACGCAGTATTTT. Translating it yields CASSRQASADTQYF.

A single count supports this clone. The rearrangement links TRBV7-9 to TRBJ2-3, with D hard to call. V dropped 10 bases and J dropped 3 bases, with 11 bases sitting between them. CDR3 length: 12 amino acids. CDR1 is SEHNR, CDR2 FQNEAQ, per germline (reference sequence). The CDR3: CANNEVTDTQYF. The CDR3, as DNA: TGTGCCAACAATGAGGTTACAGATACGCAGTATTTT.

This clone was picked up a small number of times. J is TRBJ1-2 and V is TRBV6-1; D is perhaps TRBD1 (5 bases). This CDR3 comprises 11 residues. CDR1 and CDR2 (germline): MNHNS, SASEGT. Trimming took off 7 bases at V and 10 bases at J, with 13 bases between the two ends. The CDR3 nucleotides read TGTGCCAGCACCCAGGGCGGGTTCTACACCTTC. Protein product: CASTQGGFYTF.

This clone was counted only a few times. This chain connects TRBV6-5 to TRBJ1-1; 10 bases fit TRBD1. The germline CDR1 and CDR2 sequences are MNHEY and SVGAGI. J gave up 5 bases and V 5 bases, and 8 bases lay outside the gene matches. This CDR3 spans 15 amino acids. The CDR3 DNA reads as TGTGCCAGCAGTCAGAGGACAGGGGGTAGGACTGAAGCTTTCTTT. It encodes CASSQRTGGRTEAFF.

This chain links TRBV2 with TRBJ1-1, with a possible D match to TRBD1 (5 bases). This CDR3 is built from 16 residues. Trimming shortened V by 4 bases and J by 2 bases, and 17 bases separated the two germline ends. Germline V gene lookup returns CDR1 SNHLY and CDR2 FYNNEI. The CDR3 DNA reads TGTGCCAGCAGTGGAGCGACAGTGGTCGGAAACACTGAAGCTTTCTTT. Translation gives CASSGATVVGNTEAFF.

The rearrangement uses TRBV2 and TRBJ2-5; unclear D gene. V was pared by 7 bases and J by 4 bases, with 13 bases between. The CDR3 has 13 amino acids. Per the germline V gene, CDR1 is SNHLY and CDR2 is FYNNEI. CDR3 loop: CASIGLLGETQYF. CDR3 in DNA: TGTGCCAGCATAGGCCTTTTAGGAGAGACCCAGTACTTC.

This clone was seen more than once but under ten times. This specimen includes other DNA sequences encoding the same CDR3. The chain has TRBV29-1 and TRBJ1-2; D is perhaps TRBD1 (6 bases). Trimming shortened V by 3 bases and J by 2 bases, and 7 bases separated the two germline ends. Germline V gene data show CDR1 as SQVTM and CDR2 as ANQGSEA. This CDR3 comprises 12 residues. This chain's CDR3 is CSVDDRNYGYTF. CDR3 nucleotide sequence: TGCAGCGTTGATGACAGGAACTATGGCTACACCTTC.

The chain has TRBV2 and TRBJ2-2; D remains unclear. CDR1 and CDR2 (germline): SNHLY, FYNNEI. The CDR3 extends over 14 amino acids. V was pared by 2 bases and J by 7 bases, with 11 bases between. This CDR3 reads CASSERLGGGELFF. The CDR3, as DNA: TGTGCCAGCAGTGAACGGTTGGGTGGCGGGGAGCTGTTTTTT.

Notes on this clone: Other DNA sequences within the sample encode an identical CDR3. The chain uses TRBV29-1 and TRBJ2-3; tentatively, D is TRBD1 (5 bases). The germline V gene has CDR1 SQVTM and CDR2 ANQGSEA. CDR3 size: 13 residues. Between the trimmed V and J ends, which lost 4 bases and 0 bases, there was a span of 8 bases. CDR3 nucleotides: TGCAGCGTTGGGGGCCGTAGCACAGATACGCAGTATTTT. It specifies CSVGGRSTDTQYF.

The table lists this clone with a few counts. V gene TRBV4-1 combines with J gene TRBJ2-3, with TRBD1 matching 11 bases. CDR3 length: 16 residues. The germline V gene has CDR1 MGHRA and CDR2 YSYEKL. V was clipped by 4 bases and J by 6 bases; unmatched bases: 9. In nucleotides, the CDR3 is TGCGCCAGCAGCCGGGGGACAGGGGGAATCGGGGATACGCAGTATTTT. It translates to CASSRGTGGIGDTQYF.

The chain combines TRBV5-1 with TRBJ2-3; either TRBD1 or TRBD2 may fit D (5 bases each). Trimming removed 4 bases at V and 3 bases at J, with 12 bases between. The CDR3 covers 14 residues. Germline lookup yields CDR1 SGHRS and CDR2 YFSETQ. The CDR3 here is CASSRDQGTDTQYF. CDR3 nucleotides: TGCGCCAGCAGCCGGGACCAGGGAACAGATACGCAGTATTTT.

The chain has TRBV27 and TRBJ1-2; D is undetermined. The germline gives CDR1 MNHEY, CDR2 SMNVEV (reference sequence). This CDR3 is built from 11 residues. V lost 8 bases and J 2 bases, leaving 6 bases between the germline ends. The CDR3, as DNA: TGTGCCAGCGGGGAGAACTATGGCTACACCTTC. As protein: CASGENYGYTF.

This chain links TRBV4-1 with TRBJ2-1; D perhaps matches TRBD1 (5 bases). Trimming stripped 1 base from V and 1 base from J, with 5 bases between. Germline V gene data show CDR1 as MGHRA and CDR2 as YSYEKL. CDR3 length equals 14 residues. The CDR3 region has the DNA TGCGCCAGCAGCCAAGGACAGTCCTACAATGAGCAGTTCTTC. Its protein product is CASSQGQSYNEQFF.

The gene calls are TRBV6-5 and TRBJ2-2, with 7 bases aligning to TRBD1. CDR3 length equals 15 residues. Germline loops: CDR1 MNHEY, CDR2 SVGAGI. V was clipped by 7 bases and J by 3 bases; unmatched bases: 8. The CDR3 is CASNEGARDTGELFF. For the CDR3, the DNA is TGTGCCAGCAACGAGGGGGCGCGGGACACCGGGGAGCTGTTTTTT.

This clone was picked up one time. The V gene is TRBV6-1, the J gene TRBJ2-3, with 8 bases fitting TRBD1. V shed 7 bases and J 4 bases; nucleotides not matched to a gene: 4. The CDR3 is made up of 13 amino acids. Germline lookup yields CDR1 MNHNS and CDR2 SASEGT. The CDR3 DNA is TGTGCCAGCATTGGACAGGGCCCAGATACGCAGTATTTT. It yields the protein CASIGQGPDTQYF.

This chain connects TRBV30 to TRBJ2-3; 9 positions agree with TRBD2. CDR1 is GTSNPN, CDR2 SVGIG, per germline (reference sequence). CDR3 length equals 15 residues. Trimming at V came to 0 bases and at J to 4 bases, leaving 5 bases not matched to a gene. DNA of the CDR3: TGTGCCTGGAGTGTGACTAGCGGTGCTTCAGATACGCAGTATTTT. This codes for CAWSVTSGASDTQYF. Combining the CDR3 with reference TRBV30 and TRBJ2-3 gives the whole variable domain SQTIHQWPATLVQPVGSPLSLECTVEGTSNPNLYWYRQAAGRGLQLLFYSVGIGQISSEVPQNLSASRPQDRQFILSSKKLLLSDSGFYLCAWSVTSGASDTQYFGPGTRLTVL.

The sample holds a few counts of this clone. The J gene is TRBJ2-7, the V gene TRBV29-1; 12 bases align to TRBD1. Germline CDR1 and CDR2: SQVTM and ANQGSEA. This CDR3 has 16 amino acids. V shed 8 bases, J shed 5 bases, and the junction held 16 bases outside the gene matches. CDR3 region: CSPLKGQGASSHEQYF. As DNA, the CDR3 is TGCAGCCCCTTAAAGGGACAGGGGGCTTCGAGCCACGAGCAGTACTTC.

This chain uses TRBV29-1 with TRBJ2-7; the match to TRBD2 covers 7 bases. The CDR3 extends over 12 amino acids. Germline assignment: CDR1 SQVTM and CDR2 ANQGSEA. V dropped 7 bases and J dropped 3; count of bases not matched to a gene: 6. The CDR3 loop is CSGGLGIYEQYF. CDR3 bases: TGCAGCGGAGGACTAGGGATCTACGAGCAGTACTTC.

This clone was detected only a few times. V and J are TRBV29-1 and TRBJ1-2; D uncertain. Germline CDR1 SQVTM, CDR2 ANQGSEA. V was pared by 4 bases and J by 10 bases, with 7 bases between. CDR3 length: 9 amino acids. CDR3 sequence: CSVGGDYTF. Written as DNA, the CDR3 is TGCAGCGTTGGGGGAGACTACACCTTC.

The rearrangement uses TRBV29-1 and TRBJ2-3; 7 nucleotides line up with TRBD1. Germline V lookup: CDR1 SQVTM, CDR2 ANQGSEA. The V gene end was trimmed by 5 bases and the J gene end by 2 bases; junction bases not matched to a gene: 1. The length of the CDR3 is 12 residues. The CDR3 coding sequence is TGCAGCGTTCAGGGGGACACAGATACGCAGTATTTT. Its protein product is CSVQGDTDTQYF.

The chain has TRBV30 and TRBJ1-2; no firm D call. This CDR3 is 11 amino acids long. V was clipped by 0 bases and J by 8 bases, with 7 bases between them. The germline V gene has CDR1 GTSNPN and CDR2 SVGIG (reference sequence). Written as DNA, the CDR3 is TGTGCCTGGAGTGTAAGGAGGGGCTACACCTTC. Its translation is CAWSVRRGYTF.

The chain combines TRBV11-2 with TRBJ1-1; D is undetermined. V was trimmed by 3 bases and J by 2 bases, leaving 7 bases between them. The CDR3 is 13 residues long. Germline V gives CDR1 SGHAT, CDR2 FQNNGV. The CDR3 loop reads CASSFYRNTEAFF. CDR3 DNA sequence: TGTGCCAGCAGCTTTTATAGAAACACTGAAGCTTTCTTT.

V is TRBV9 and J is TRBJ1-6, with D perhaps TRBD1 (5 bases). The CDR3 spans 14 residues. Trimming shortened V by 2 bases and J by 9 bases, and 12 bases separated the two germline ends. The V gene's germline CDR1 is SGDLS and CDR2 YYNGEE. This chain's CDR3 is CASSVSGQGSPLHF. The DNA of the CDR3 is TGTGCCAGCAGCGTGTCGGGGCAGGGTTCACCCCTCCACTTT.

The V gene is TRBV30, the J gene TRBJ1-6; no firm D call. The CDR3 covers 14 residues. Germline loops: CDR1 GTSNPN, CDR2 SVGIG (reference sequence). Trimming pared 0 bases from V and 4 bases from J, leaving 7 bases between. CDR3 loop: CAWSVLVYNSPLHF. CDR3 in DNA: TGTGCCTGGAGTGTACTAGTATATAATTCACCCCTCCACTTT. Complete variable domain (other parts from reference TRBV30 and TRBJ1-6): SQTIHQWPATLVQPVGSPLSLECTVEGTSNPNLYWYRQAAGRGLQLLFYSVGIGQISSEVPQNLSASRPQDRQFILSSKKLLLSDSGFYLCAWSVLVYNSPLHFGNGTRLTVT.

The J gene is TRBJ2-5, the V gene TRBV10-3; 9 bases fit TRBD2. After removal of 4 bases from V and 2 bases from J, the junction contained 8 bases not matched to a gene. The CDR3 consists of 16 residues. The germline V gene encodes CDR1 ENHRY and CDR2 SYGVKD. The CDR3 DNA sequence: TGTGCCATCAGTGGATTTAGCGGGGGTAAACAAGAGACCCAGTACTTC. It is translated as CAISGFSGGKQETQYF.